This TCR beta chain is drawn from a study of T cell changes during pregnancy in multiple sclerosis. Here immunoSEQ multiplex PCR was the method, and the copy in TCRdb shows in-frame clones only, minus some. The table has tens of thousands of clones, 90% to 95% seen once. Germline V gene data show CDR1 as KGHSH and CDR2 as LQKENI. CDR3 size: 13 residues. The germline V and J ends were trimmed by 3 bases and 7 bases, with 10 bases remaining between them. The chain links TRBV18 to TRBJ2-1; D is perhaps TRBD1 (6 bases). The sequenced sample was CD4+ T cells from peripheral blood mononuclear cells, obtained in the third trimester of pregnancy. This receptor was obtained from a female donor in good health, enrolled as a control in a pregnancy study. The CDR3 is CASSPTGLNEQFF. CDR3 sequence (DNA): TGTGCCAGCTCACCGACAGGTCTTAATGAGCAGTTCTTC.